Sequencing of this TCR beta chain was carried out in a study of OX40 agonist ivuxolimab in advanced cancers. Study-wide context: Intravenous ivuxolimab was administered to patients every 2 weeks at 0.01 to 10 mg/kg. Enrolled patients in dose escalation had cancers that were hepatocellular carcinoma, melanoma, renal cell or head and neck cancer.

Study-level findings and limits: More expanded clones were seen, on average, in CD8+ T cells than in CD4+.

Method: immunoSEQ multiplex PCR; TCRdb's copy keeps in-frame clones and lacks some. Counted here are tens of thousands of clones, about 89% occurring once; the ten biggest clones make up roughly 4%. Germline V gene sequence: CDR1 MGHDK, CDR2 SYGVNS. The CDR3 has 15 residues. V lost 1 base and J 2 bases, leaving 10 bases between the germline ends. Patients had blood sampled at baseline and again on cycle 4 day 1 and cycle 7 day 1. On this clone: Antigen unknown.

V gene TRBV25-1 combines with J gene TRBJ2-3; D is perhaps TRBD1 or TRBD2 (5 bases each). This sample comprised CD4+ or CD8+ T cells sorted from blood, obtained in a trial of the OX40 agonist ivuxolimab. The TCR comes from an adult with an advanced solid tumor such as melanoma, head and neck, liver or kidney cancer. CDR3 protein: CASSESGSLTDTQYF. The CDR3 nucleotides are TGTGCCAGCAGTGAATCAGGGAGCCTCACAGATACGCAGTATTTT.